Following are 4 T cell receptor beta chains from one sample sequenced in a study of T-cell reconstitution after alpha-beta-depleted transplantation in children (dated by TCRdb to the mid-2010s). The protocol used for the library was PCR. Sequenced using an Illumina HiSeq 2500. TCR library preparation used molecular barcoding, with unique molecular identifiers applied to normalize quantification of the TCRbeta repertoire. TCRdb trimmed the raw reads at Q25, called clones with MiXCR and kept productive beta chains. Every distinct CDR3 protein forms one entry, paired with its most common genes and DNA. This sample holds around 360,000 distinct CDR3 sequences; approximately 10% were observed only once. The top ten clonotypes cover 2.4% of the sample. The sequences come from PBMCs from the stem cell graft donor, collected from the stem cell graft. The receptors were sampled from a human donor who donated a stem cell graft to a child with acute lymphoblastic leukemia.

This clonotype was seen more than once but under ten times. V usage is TRBV3-1 and J usage is TRBJ2-7; 8 positions agree with TRBD1. CDR1 is LGHDT and CDR2 is YNNKEL in the germline V gene (reference sequence). The V and J ends lost 3 bases and 6 bases, in that order; junction bases with no gene match: 1. The CDR3 has 12 amino acids. The CDR3 coding sequence is TGTGCCAGCAGCCAGACAGGGGCCGAGCAGTACTTC. It yields the protein CASSQTGAEQYF.

The genes are TRBV20-1 and TRBJ2-3; 10 nucleotides agree with TRBD2. The V segment lost 1 base and the J segment 2 bases; nucleotides outside the gene matches: 12. Looked up from germline, CDR1 is DFQATT and CDR2 is SNEGSKA (reference sequence). The CDR3 covers 18 residues. CDR3 nucleotide sequence: TGCAGTGCTAGAGGCGGCCACGGGCTAGCGGGAGTCACAGATACGCAGTATTTT. Its protein product is CSARGGHGLAGVTDTQYF.

This clonotype has only a few counts. The chain joins TRBV27 to TRBJ2-5; the D is unclear. In germline, CDR1 is MNHEY, CDR2 SMNVEV (reference sequence). V was cut by 3 bases and J by 5 bases, with 13 bases left in between. The CDR3 is 14 residues long. The CDR3 reads CASSLEWSRETQYF. CDR3 DNA: TGTGCCAGCAGTTTGGAGTGGTCCCGGGAGACCCAGTACTTC.

This clonotype was counted at least ten times. V and J are TRBV7-9 and TRBJ2-1, with D unclear. Per the germline V gene, CDR1 is SEHNR and CDR2 is FQNEAQ (reference sequence). This CDR3 comprises 9 residues. Trimming left V 11 bases short and J 5 bases short, with 4 bases between. CDR3 DNA: TGTGCCGGGGACAATGAGCAGTTCTTC. Translation gives CAGDNEQFF.